This T cell receptor beta chain was sequenced for a study of control samples from healthy donors and cancer patients. Repertoires were generated with immunoSEQ multiplex PCR, while TCRdb's copy carries only in-frame clones and drops some. The data show 130,000 to 150,000 clones, 80% to 95% seen once. The CDR3 runs 12 residues. Trimming removed 4 bases from V and 9 bases from J; junction bases left unmatched: 1. Germline CDR1 and CDR2: SQVTM and ANQGSEA. The sequenced material came from blood. The sequence came from a man younger than 40 in good health. The rearrangement links TRBV29-1 to TRBJ2-1, with 12 nucleotides matching TRBD2. The CDR3 loop reads CSVVLAGGEQFF. CDR3 sequence (DNA): TGCAGCGTTGTACTAGCGGGGGGTGAGCAGTTCTTC.